A selection of T cell receptor beta chains follows, all from one sample in a study of cytomegalovirus exposure and HLA in healthy donors. Measured with immunoSEQ multiplex PCR; TCRdb has only the in-frame clones, and not every one. The sample includes some 130,000 clones, nearly 90% of them seen just once. Source material: PBMCs. Receptors were obtained from a woman aged 18-30 years in good health and CMV-seronegative. The CDR3 runs from the conserved cysteine through the conserved F or W. Fields, in order: V gene, J gene, CDR3 protein.

V: TRBV18
J: TRBJ2-1
CDR3: CASSPQSLLAGSSSYNEQFF

V: TRBV10-3
J: TRBJ2-7
CDR3: CAISGGSYEQYF

V: TRBV5-1
J: TRBJ1-5
CDR3: CASSLGDRQDQPQHF

V: TRBV7-2
J: TRBJ1-2
CDR3: CASSPRQSWETLYTF

V: TRBV9
J: TRBJ1-3
CDR3: CASSVVVGARNTIYF

V: TRBV5-1
J: TRBJ1-2
CDR3: CASSFDHRAGGYTF

V: TRBV10-3
J: TRBJ1-3
CDR3: CAISSPGTGGTGNTIYF

V: TRBV4-1
J: TRBJ2-5
CDR3: CASSQEKIGSGVQETQYF

V: TRBV6-5
J: TRBJ1-2
CDR3: CASSRVDHYGYTF

V: TRBV18
J: TRBJ2-7
CDR3: CASSPGTGLSSYEQYF

V: TRBV10-3
J: TRBJ1-4
CDR3: CAVQGTRQEKLFF

V: TRBV9
J: TRBJ2-5
CDR3: CASSVGGQQETQYF

V: TRBV14
J: TRBJ2-5
CDR3: CASSQEGGVETQYF

V: TRBV6-6
J: TRBJ1-1
CDR3: CASSYGGYAEAFF

V: TRBV11-2
J: TRBJ1-1
CDR3: CASSLGQNTEAFF

V: TRBV27
J: TRBJ2-6
CDR3: CASSSLGSGANVLTF

V: TRBV5-1
J: TRBJ1-1
CDR3: CASRRGDTEAFF

V: TRBV4-1
J: TRBJ2-1
CDR3: CASSHTRGKDSNEQFF

V: TRBV5-1
J: TRBJ1-4
CDR3: CASSLGQGGEKLFF

V: TRBV27
J: TRBJ1-6
CDR3: CASSRGQATYNSPLHF

V: TRBV9
J: TRBJ2-5
CDR3: CASSVGAYSETQYF

V: TRBV5-4
J: TRBJ1-6
CDR3: CASSRSGQGYSPLHF